This T cell receptor (beta chain) was recorded in a study of shared clonotypes between healthy human individuals. The CDR3 totals 15 residues. The germline V and J ends were trimmed by 5 bases and 4 bases, with 18 bases remaining between them. Germline lookup yields CDR1 MGHRA and CDR2 YSYEKL. Libraries were prepared by immunoSEQ multiplex PCR; TCRdb keeps only in-frame clonotypes and omits some of them. The table lists about 690,000 clones, roughly 88% of them singletons, with 34% in the top ten. The V gene is TRBV4-1, the J gene TRBJ2-7; a weak D match, TRBD1 (6 bases). The clonotype was recovered from a man between 18 and 29 years old in good health. Some clones in this sample may be carry-over from other donors' samples. Sequencing was carried out using memory CD8+ T cells from PBMCs. Described subset: CD45RO+ cells pooled with CCR7-negative TemRA cells. The CDR3 is CASSESRTGQYEQYF. The CDR3 nucleotides read TGCGCCAGCAGCGAGTCCCGTACAGGGCAGTACGAGCAGTACTTC.